This entry features one T cell receptor (beta chain) sequence. Its antigen is unidentified. 5'RACE, which relied on constant-segment primers, yielded TCR alpha and TCR beta cDNA libraries carrying sample barcodes and UMIs. In TCRdb, the 5' RACE reads were re-called with MiXCR into one record per CDR3 protein. The sample has hundreds of thousands of distinct CDR3 sequences; roughly 18% are singletons. This CDR3 contains 15 residues. CDR1 and CDR2 (germline): DFQATT, SNEGSKA (reference sequence). Deletions cut 5 bases from V and 0 bases from J, with 14 bases between. The sample comes from a study of T-cell memory formation after mild COVID-19. Study summary: The TCR clusters were mostly specific to one donor. Notes on the study in general: Clones that contracted from day 15 to 85 were balanced CD4/CD8, while later expanders leaned CD4+. Among clones peaking at day 37 in the second wave, SARS-CoV-2 specificity remained unconfirmed.

The V call is TRBV20-1, the J call TRBJ2-4; D may correspond to TRBD1 or TRBD2 (5 bases each). This clonotype originated in an adult woman who had mild COVID-19 (a few samples of this study predate the infection). Cell type and time point are not known. The sequenced sample consisted of PBMCs or a T cell subset sorted from them (not recorded which). In DNA, the CDR3 is TGCAGTGCTGACCTGGGGGTATTAGCCAAAAACATTCAGTACTTC. Amino acids: CSADLGVLAKNIQYF.